This T cell receptor beta chain was recorded in a study of read filtering for tumor transcriptome and immune sequencing. This clonotype was recorded many times. Its antigen is unidentified. Study results and limitations: The CD138-negative fraction was mixed bone marrow immune cells, not pure T cells. Correlation between methods rose after single-read clonotypes were removed.

Germline CDR1 and CDR2: KGHSH and LQKENI. This CDR3 contains 14 residues. Deletions cut 3 bases from V and 2 bases from J, with 8 bases between. This library used roughly 400 ng RNA and molecular barcoded adaptors spanning alpha/delta and beta/gamma chains. Each CDR3 protein is one row after TCRdb ran MiXCR on the reads. This table holds 35,000 to 55,000 distinct CDR3 sequences, about an eighth found once. The TCR was taken from a donor aged 40 or over with multiple myeloma. Sequencing was done on a sample of a population of CD138-negative cells sorted from bone marrow. The V gene is TRBV18, the J gene TRBJ1-5; tentative D call: TRBD1 (5 bases). CDR3 bases: TGTGCCAGCTCACCCGGGGGAGGCAATCAGCCCCAGCATTTT. This translates into CASSPGGGNQPQHF.